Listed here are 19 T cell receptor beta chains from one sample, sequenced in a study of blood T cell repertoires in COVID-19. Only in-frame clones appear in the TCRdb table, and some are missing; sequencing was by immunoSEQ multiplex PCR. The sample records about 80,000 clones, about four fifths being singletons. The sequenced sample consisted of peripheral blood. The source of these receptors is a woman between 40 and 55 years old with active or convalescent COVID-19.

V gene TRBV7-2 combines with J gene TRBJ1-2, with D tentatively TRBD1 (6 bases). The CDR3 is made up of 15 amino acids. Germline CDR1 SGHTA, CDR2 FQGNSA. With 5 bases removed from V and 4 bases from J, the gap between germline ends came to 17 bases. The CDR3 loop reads CASSPRQGHGYGYTF. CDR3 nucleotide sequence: TGTGCCAGCAGCCCGCGTCAGGGGCACGGCTATGGCTACACCTTC.

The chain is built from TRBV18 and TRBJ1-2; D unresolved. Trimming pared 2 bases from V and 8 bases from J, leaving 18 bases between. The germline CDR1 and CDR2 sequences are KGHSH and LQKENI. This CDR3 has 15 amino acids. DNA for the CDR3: TGTGCCAGCTCACCAACGGTTGGCACGTCAGGCGGCTACACCTTC. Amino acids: CASSPTVGTSGGYTF.

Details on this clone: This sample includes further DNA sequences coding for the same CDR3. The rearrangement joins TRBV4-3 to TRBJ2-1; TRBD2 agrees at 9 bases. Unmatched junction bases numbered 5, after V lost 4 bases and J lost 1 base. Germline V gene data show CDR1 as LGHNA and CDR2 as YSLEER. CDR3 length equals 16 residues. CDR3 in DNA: TGCGCCAGCAGCCGCCTTAGCGGGAGTTCCTACAATGAGCAGTTCTTC. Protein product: CASSRLSGSSYNEQFF.

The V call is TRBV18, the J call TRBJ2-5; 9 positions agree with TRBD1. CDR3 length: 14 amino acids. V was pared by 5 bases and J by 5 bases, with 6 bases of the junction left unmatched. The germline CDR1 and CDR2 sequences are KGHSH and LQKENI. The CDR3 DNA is TGTGCCAGCTCATCACAGGGGGCCGGGGAGACCCAGTACTTC. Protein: CASSSQGAGETQYF. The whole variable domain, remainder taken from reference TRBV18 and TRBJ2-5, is NAGVMQNPRHLVRRRGQEARLRCSPMKGHSHVYWYRQLPEEGLKFMVYLQKENIIDESGMPKERFSAEFPKEGPSILRIQQVVRGDSAAYFCASSSQGAGETQYFGPGTRLLVL.

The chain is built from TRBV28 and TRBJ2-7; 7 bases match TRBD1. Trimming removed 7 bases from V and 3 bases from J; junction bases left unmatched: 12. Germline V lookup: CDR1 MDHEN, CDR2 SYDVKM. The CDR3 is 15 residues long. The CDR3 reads CASKPPGTVDYEQYF. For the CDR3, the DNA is TGTGCCAGCAAACCTCCCGGGACAGTCGACTACGAGCAGTACTTC.

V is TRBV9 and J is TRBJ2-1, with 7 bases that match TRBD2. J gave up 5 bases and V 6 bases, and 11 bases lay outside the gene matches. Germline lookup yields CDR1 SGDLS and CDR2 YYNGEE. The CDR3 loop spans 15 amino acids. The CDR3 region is CASTTASGTHNEQFF. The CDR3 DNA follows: TGTGCCAGCACCACTGCCAGCGGGACCCACAATGAGCAGTTCTTC.

In nucleotides, the CDR3 is TGCAGTGCTCCCCGGTCAGATACGCAGTATTTT. This sequence encodes CSAPRSDTQYF. The V and J genes are TRBV20-1 and TRBJ2-3; D gene unclear. The V end lost 5 bases, the J end lost 4 bases, and 7 bases lay between the germline ends. The CDR3 spans 11 residues. CDR1 is DFQATT and CDR2 is SNEGSKA in the germline V gene (reference sequence).

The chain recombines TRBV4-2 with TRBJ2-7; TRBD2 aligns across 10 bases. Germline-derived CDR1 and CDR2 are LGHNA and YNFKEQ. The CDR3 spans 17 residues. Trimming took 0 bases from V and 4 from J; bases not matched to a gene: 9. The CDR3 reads CASSQDLQREGRYEQYF. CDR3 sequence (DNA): TGTGCCAGCAGCCAAGATCTACAGCGGGAGGGCCGGTACGAGCAGTACTTC.

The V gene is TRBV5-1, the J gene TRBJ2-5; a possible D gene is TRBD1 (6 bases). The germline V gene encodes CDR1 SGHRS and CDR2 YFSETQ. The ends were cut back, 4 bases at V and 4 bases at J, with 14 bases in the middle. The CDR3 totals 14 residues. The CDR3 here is CASSVSGARETQYF. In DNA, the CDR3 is TGCGCCAGCAGCGTCTCAGGGGCTCGAGAGACCCAGTACTTC.

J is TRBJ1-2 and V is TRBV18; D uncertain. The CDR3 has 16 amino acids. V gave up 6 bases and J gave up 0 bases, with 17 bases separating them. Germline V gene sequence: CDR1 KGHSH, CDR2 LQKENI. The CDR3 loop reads CASSPGGLMPNYGYTF. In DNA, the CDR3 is TGTGCCAGCTCCCCCGGCGGCCTTATGCCTAACTATGGCTACACCTTC.

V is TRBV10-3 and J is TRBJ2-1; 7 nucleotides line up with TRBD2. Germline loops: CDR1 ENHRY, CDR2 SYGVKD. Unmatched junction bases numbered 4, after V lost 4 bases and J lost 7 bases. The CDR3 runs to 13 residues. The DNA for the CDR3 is TGTGCCATCAGTGCCCGAGCGGGGAATGAGCAGTTCTTC. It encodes CAISARAGNEQFF.

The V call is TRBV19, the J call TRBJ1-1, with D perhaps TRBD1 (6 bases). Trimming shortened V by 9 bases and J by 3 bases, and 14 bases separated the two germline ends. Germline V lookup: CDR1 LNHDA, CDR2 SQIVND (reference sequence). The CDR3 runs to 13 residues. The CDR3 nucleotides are TGTGCCAGCCAAGGACAGCGGCACACTGAAGCTTTCTTT. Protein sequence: CASQGQRHTEAFF.

CDR3: CSVTTWTSAQYF. The CDR3 coding sequence is TGCAGCGTAACGACTTGGACTAGCGCGCAGTATTTT. The gene calls are TRBV29-1 and TRBJ2-3; the match to TRBD2 covers 9 bases. J lost 10 bases, V lost 6 bases, and 8 bases had no gene match. The CDR3 loop spans 12 amino acids. Germline V CDR1 and CDR2: SQVTM, ANQGSEA.

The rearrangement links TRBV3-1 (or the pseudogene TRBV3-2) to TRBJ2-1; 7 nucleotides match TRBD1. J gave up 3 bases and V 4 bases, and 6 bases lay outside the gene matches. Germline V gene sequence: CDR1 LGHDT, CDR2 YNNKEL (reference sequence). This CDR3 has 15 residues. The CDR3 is CASSLGQPIYNEQFF. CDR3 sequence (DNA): TGTGCCAGCAGCCTGGGACAGCCGATCTACAATGAGCAGTTCTTC.

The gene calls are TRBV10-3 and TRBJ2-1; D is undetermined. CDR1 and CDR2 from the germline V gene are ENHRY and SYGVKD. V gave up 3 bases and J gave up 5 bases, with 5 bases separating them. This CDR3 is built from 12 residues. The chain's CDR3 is CAISEGDNEQFF. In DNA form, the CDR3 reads TGTGCCATCAGTGAAGGAGACAATGAGCAGTTCTTC.

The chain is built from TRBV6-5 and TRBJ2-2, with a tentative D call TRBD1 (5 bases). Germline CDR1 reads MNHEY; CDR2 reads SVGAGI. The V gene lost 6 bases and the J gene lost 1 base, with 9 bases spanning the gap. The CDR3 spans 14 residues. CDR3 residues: CASRQAMNTGELFF. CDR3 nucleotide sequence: TGTGCCAGCAGACAGGCCATGAACACCGGGGAGCTGTTTTTT.

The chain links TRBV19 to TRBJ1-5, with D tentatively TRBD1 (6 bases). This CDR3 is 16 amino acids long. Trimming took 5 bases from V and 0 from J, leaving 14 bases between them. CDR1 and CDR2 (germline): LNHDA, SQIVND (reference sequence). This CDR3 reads CASSPTGFGSNQPQHF. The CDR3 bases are TGTGCCAGTAGTCCCACAGGGTTCGGTAGCAATCAGCCCCAGCATTTT.

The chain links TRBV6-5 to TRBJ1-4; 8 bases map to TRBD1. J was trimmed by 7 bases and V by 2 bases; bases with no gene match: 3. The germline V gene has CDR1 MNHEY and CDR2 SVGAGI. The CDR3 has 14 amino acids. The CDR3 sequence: CASSYQGASEKLFF. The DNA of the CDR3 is TGTGCCAGCAGTTACCAGGGGGCAAGTGAAAAACTGTTTTTT.

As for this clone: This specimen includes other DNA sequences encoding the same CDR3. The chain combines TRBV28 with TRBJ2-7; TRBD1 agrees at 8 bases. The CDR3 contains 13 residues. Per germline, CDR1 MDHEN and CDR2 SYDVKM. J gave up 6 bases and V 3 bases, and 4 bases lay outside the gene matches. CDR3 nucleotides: TGTGCCAGCAGTTTCGGACAGGGAGGCGAGCAGTACTTC. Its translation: CASSFGQGGEQYF.